The table lists the clone carrying this T cell receptor beta chain with a few counts. The sample comes from a study of Ad26.COV2.S vaccination and SARS-CoV-2 variants. Study summary: Each vaccinee took Ad26.COV2.S intramuscularly, once or twice 56 days apart.

Looked up from germline, CDR1 is MNHNS and CDR2 is SASEGT. Trimming took 3 bases from V and 2 from J, leaving 11 bases between them. This CDR3 has 14 residues. Treatment given: some 20 received Ad26.COV2.S at low or high dose, single or two shots; roughly five received placebo; per-sample allocation not given. Sampling happened 63 days after the first vaccine or placebo injection. Sequencing used immunoSEQ multiplex PCR; TCRdb keeps in-frame clones, though not all of them. The table includes about 350,000 clones, about 87% detected once. This clonotype was sampled from a person between 18 and 65 years old who received the Ad26.COV2.S COVID-19 vaccine or a placebo. The sample was peripheral blood, taken in a trial of Ad26.COV2.S vaccine versus placebo. The chain is built from TRBV6-1 and TRBJ2-7, with D perhaps matching TRBD1 or TRBD2 (5 bases each). The CDR3 coding sequence is TGTGCCAGCAGTGACCGGGACGGCCCCTACGAGCAGTACTTC. This translates into CASSDRDGPYEQYF.